Reported below is one T cell receptor (beta chain). Antigen: not known. Method: immunoSEQ multiplex PCR; TCRdb's copy keeps in-frame clones and lacks some. The sample has over 100,000 clones; 80% to 90% are singletons. The data belong to a study of OX40 agonist ivuxolimab in advanced cancers. Study observations and caveats: Antigen specificity remained undetermined for the expanded peripheral T cells.

Sample: CD4+ or CD8+ T cells sorted from blood, taken in a trial of the OX40 agonist ivuxolimab. The origin of this receptor is an adult with an advanced solid tumor such as melanoma, head and neck, liver or kidney cancer.

The CDR3, as DNA: TGTGCCAGCAGCAGACCGGGCTCTGGGGCCAACGTCCTGACTTTC. Translation gives CASSRPGSGANVLTF. The V call is TRBV27, the J call TRBJ2-6; D gene uncertain. V was shortened by 6 bases and J by 0 bases, with 9 bases between the two germline ends. From germline, CDR1 is MNHEY and CDR2 SMNVEV (reference sequence). The CDR3 is 15 residues long.